The present T cell receptor beta chain was sequenced within a study of early T cells in non-severe SARS-CoV-2 infection (dated by TCRdb to the early 2020s). About the study as a whole: Because TCR sequencing relied on bulk RNA taken from unsorted whole blood, pairing of alpha and beta chains was not possible.

This clonotype appeared many times. Its antigen is unknown. No base quality information exists; no much larger clone differs at one position. The study was a case-control design nested within a healthcare worker cohort in London, UK, with weekly nasopharyngeal swab PCR tests and blood sampling. Between 23 and 31 March 2020, the week of the UK lockdown, healthcare workers were enrolled and then followed up weekly for as long as 16 weeks. CDR1 GTSNPN and CDR2 SVGIG are derived from the germline V gene (reference sequence). The CDR3 spans 14 residues, from the cysteine through the phenylalanine. Only the CDR3 DNA stays, 42 bases, in frame from base 1. A distance of 13 bases separates the germline ends of V and J, which lose 2 bases and 2 bases respectively. Here is what the overall study found, with its caveats: VDJdb matching was skewed toward anti-spike CD8 responses and likely underestimated virus-specific expansions, missing private and CD4 specificities.

Library preparation employed 5' RACE. The sample was run on a NextSeq 500. The TCR library protocol attached unique molecular identifiers to individual cDNA molecules to correct for sequencing error and PCR bias. Both TCR alpha and beta chains were sequenced, and tight co-correlation was observed between alpha and beta sequence abundances in each sample. The source study handled its data this way. Decombinator V4 was used to perform V gene, J gene and CDR3 annotation of TCR sequences. Expanded TCRs were defined as changing significantly between any two time points under a Poisson model with p below 0.0001. TCR abundances were normalised to the total number of TCRs sequenced per sample and expressed as counts per million. MAIT TCRs were defined by TRAV1-2 paired with TRAJ12, TRAJ20 or TRAJ33, and iNKT TCRs by TRAV10 paired with TRAJ18. VDJdb, accessed 1 November 2021, was searched for CMV, EBV and SARS-CoV-2 annotated TCRs, excluding TCRs annotated for multiple antigens. TCRdb itself trimmed the public reads at Q25 with fastp, ran MiXCR and retained productive beta chains. When rows share a CDR3 protein, they turn into one entry using the most common DNA and genes. The V and J calls here are based on TCRdb, not the publication. Counted in this sample were 55,000 to 75,000 distinct CDR3 sequences; about 12% of them appeared once. The ten largest clones represent around 1.3% of the sample.

The chain couples TRBV30 to TRBJ2-7; no confident D gene assignment can be made. The sequenced sample was whole blood. This clonotype originated in an adult who was a healthcare worker with PCR-confirmed SARS-CoV-2 infection or an uninfected control (not recorded which). The nucleotide sequence is given as TGTGCCTGGAGTAACCTCCAGCCTGCCTACGAGCAGTACTTC. This encodes CAWSNLQPAYEQYF.